The rows below give T cell receptor beta chains drawn from one sample of a study of blood T cell repertoires in COVID-19. This table comes from immunoSEQ multiplex PCR, and its TCRdb copy is limited to in-frame clones, with some not included. The sample shows around 230,000 clones, 85% to 90% of them seen only once. The material sequenced was peripheral blood. The receptors derive from a man between 50 and 59 years old with COVID-19, enrolled during active disease. Each CDR3 is given without its conserved first and last residue. Each record gives: J gene, D gene, V gene, CDR3 protein. The D gene is left open where the match is weak.

j_call: TRBJ2-7; d_call: TRBD1; v_call: TRBV7-2; cdr3_aa: ASSLDRGTYEQY
j_call: TRBJ1-2; d_call: TRBD1; v_call: TRBV6-2/TRBV6-3; cdr3_aa: ASSYSVTGLDGYT
j_call: TRBJ2-3; d_call: .; v_call: TRBV5-6; cdr3_aa: ASSPGGGTDTQY
j_call: TRBJ2-2; d_call: .; v_call: TRBV5-1; cdr3_aa: ASSKGSNTGELF
j_call: TRBJ1-2; d_call: .; v_call: TRBV4-1; cdr3_aa: ASSQGMVGYQGSGYT
j_call: TRBJ2-5; d_call: TRBD2; v_call: TRBV5-1; cdr3_aa: ASSSNVLAEETQY
j_call: TRBJ2-3; d_call: .; v_call: TRBV4-2; cdr3_aa: ASSQHRLRGPDTQY
j_call: TRBJ1-6; d_call: .; v_call: TRBV14; cdr3_aa: ASSQLRESSPLH
j_call: TRBJ1-2; d_call: .; v_call: TRBV3-1/TRBV3-2; cdr3_aa: ASSQHGQFPVGYT
j_call: TRBJ2-1; d_call: .; v_call: TRBV7-8; cdr3_aa: ASSLGPSGAGVYNEQF
j_call: TRBJ1-2; d_call: TRBD1; v_call: TRBV19; cdr3_aa: ASSRGTGESYT
j_call: TRBJ2-7; d_call: .; v_call: TRBV10-3; cdr3_aa: AISESRGLHHEQY
j_call: TRBJ1-4; d_call: .; v_call: TRBV3-1/TRBV3-2; cdr3_aa: ASSPQGANEKLF
j_call: TRBJ2-3; d_call: TRBD1; v_call: TRBV18; cdr3_aa: ASSPQGAHPTDTQY
j_call: TRBJ2-5; d_call: .; v_call: TRBV18; cdr3_aa: ASSPFPGQETQY
j_call: TRBJ2-1; d_call: TRBD2; v_call: TRBV5-1; cdr3_aa: ASSSAPGTSGSGEQF
j_call: TRBJ2-7; d_call: TRBD1; v_call: TRBV28; cdr3_aa: ASSSPRPGTGTGLGEQY
j_call: TRBJ2-5; d_call: TRBD2; v_call: TRBV7-2; cdr3_aa: ASSARGGGAWETQY
j_call: TRBJ1-1; d_call: .; v_call: TRBV19; cdr3_aa: ASSTNAGWTEAF
j_call: TRBJ2-3; d_call: TRBD2; v_call: TRBV11-2; cdr3_aa: ASSLGGGGSTDTQY
j_call: TRBJ1-2; d_call: TRBD1; v_call: TRBV13; cdr3_aa: ASSQATGSYT